A single sample is the source of the 25 T cell receptor beta chains below, sequenced in a study of blood T cell repertoires in COVID-19. Sequencing was performed with immunoSEQ multiplex PCR; in TCRdb, only in-frame clones are kept and a portion is missing. The table records more than 95,000 clones, 70% to 75% of them present only once. Sequencing was carried out using peripheral blood. These receptors came from an elderly man with COVID-19, enrolled during active disease.

The gene calls are TRBV24-1 and TRBJ2-3; 10 nucleotides agree with TRBD1. Germline-derived CDR1 and CDR2 are KGHDR and SFDVKD. This CDR3 is built from 16 residues. V shed 3 bases, J shed 3 bases, and the junction held 5 bases outside the gene matches. CDR3 sequence reads: CATSDPRTGGTDTQYF. CDR3 DNA sequence: TGTGCCACCAGTGATCCCAGGACAGGGGGGACAGATACGCAGTATTTT.

This clone was recorded only once. In nucleotides, the CDR3 is TGTGCCACCAGCAGCAGGAGGTCCTACAATGAGCAGTTCTTC. Protein sequence: CATSSRRSYNEQFF. The chain combines TRBV15 with TRBJ2-1; possibly TRBD2 for D (5 bases). The germline gives CDR1 LNHNV, CDR2 YYDKDF (reference sequence). This CDR3 spans 14 amino acids. V lost 3 bases and J 1 base, leaving 7 bases between the germline ends.

This clone appeared a few times. CDR3 in amino acids: CASSRELTDTQYF. The CDR3 region has the DNA TGTGCCAGCAGCCGGGAGTTAACAGATACGCAGTATTTT. The chain joins TRBV14 to TRBJ2-3, with D maybe TRBD2 (5 bases). Germline CDR1 reads SGHDN; CDR2 reads FVKESK. The CDR3 has 13 amino acids. V lost 4 bases, J lost 3 bases, and 8 bases lay in between.

The chain links TRBV2 to TRBJ2-3; 8 nucleotides align to TRBD1. Trimming cost V 6 bases and J 3 bases; bases outside gene matches: 5. Per germline, CDR1 SNHLY and CDR2 FYNNEI. This CDR3 has 14 amino acids. CDR3: CASRVGQGTDTQYF. The DNA for the CDR3 is TGTGCCAGCAGAGTAGGACAGGGAACAGATACGCAGTATTTT.

This clone was detected only a few times. The chain couples TRBV27 to TRBJ1-1; D might be TRBD1 (6 bases). There are 14 residues in the CDR3. Germline CDR1 reads MNHEY; CDR2 reads SMNVEV (reference sequence). Trimming cost V 6 bases and J 1 base, with 12 bases left between them. CDR3 in DNA: TGTGCCAGCAGGAGGGGGTTCGGGAACACTGAAGCTTTCTTT. Translating it yields CASRRGFGNTEAFF.

This clone was counted a few times. The chain carries TRBV6-1 and TRBJ2-7; 12 positions match TRBD2. Trimming cost V 2 bases and J 2 bases; bases outside gene matches: 10. This CDR3 is 18 amino acids long. Germline V gene sequence: CDR1 MNHNS, CDR2 SASEGT. Written as DNA, the CDR3 is TGTGCCAGCAGTGAATCAGGACTAGCGGGAACTGTCACCTACGAGCAGTACTTC. Encoded protein: CASSESGLAGTVTYEQYF.

The rearrangement uses TRBV4-2 and TRBJ1-2; TRBD1 agrees at 9 bases. Per germline, CDR1 LGHNA and CDR2 YNFKEQ. This CDR3 comprises 15 residues. V shed 4 bases, J shed 2 bases, and the junction held 5 bases outside the gene matches. Here the CDR3 DNA reads TGTGCCAGCAGCCCGACAGGGGGAGAGAACTATGGCTACACCTTC. This gives the protein CASSPTGGENYGYTF.

The chain recombines TRBV6-6 with TRBJ1-2; a possible D gene is TRBD1 (6 bases). CDR1 and CDR2 (germline): MNHNY, SVGAGI (reference sequence). The CDR3 is 13 residues long. Trimming removed 8 bases from V and 8 bases from J, with 18 bases in between. For the CDR3, the DNA is TGTGCCAGCGCCAAGGCGGGGGCCCCCGGCTACACCTTC. Translated: CASAKAGAPGYTF.

The chain combines TRBV5-1 with TRBJ2-7, with D tentatively TRBD2 (5 bases). Trimming took off 3 bases at V and 6 bases at J, with 13 bases between the two ends. The CDR3 is 13 residues long. From germline, CDR1 is SGHRS and CDR2 YFSETQ. DNA of the CDR3: TGCGCCAGCAGCTCGGCCGCAGAGGGCGAGCAGTACTTC. Its translation: CASSSAAEGEQYF.

The V call is TRBV9, the J call TRBJ2-1; D may be TRBD2 (5 bases). Germline loops: CDR1 SGDLS, CDR2 YYNGEE. CDR3 length equals 14 residues. The V end lost 3 bases, the J end lost 10 bases, and 17 bases lay between the germline ends. The CDR3 DNA is TGTGCCAGCAGCGGGCCGGGGATCCTTGGGGAGCAGTTCTTC. Encoded protein: CASSGPGILGEQFF. The whole variable domain, remainder taken from reference TRBV9 and TRBJ2-1, is DSGVTQTPKHLITATGQRVTLRCSPRSGDLSVYWYQQSLDQGLQFLIQYYNGEERAKGNILERFSAQQFPDLHSELNLSSLELGDSALYFCASSGPGILGEQFFGPGTRLTVL.

The chain has TRBV10-3 and TRBJ2-1; TRBD2 is a possible D gene (5 bases). The CDR3 covers 13 residues. Trimming cost V 3 bases and J 11 bases, with 14 bases left between them. Germline CDR1 ENHRY, CDR2 SYGVKD. The CDR3, as DNA: TGTGCCATCAGTGATGGAGCGGACCCCAAGCAGTTCTTC. As protein: CAISDGADPKQFF.

The V call is TRBV28, the J call TRBJ2-5, with TRBD2 identical over 8 bases. The CDR3 is made up of 15 amino acids. V lost 3 bases to trimming and J lost 5 bases; unmatched junction nucleotides: 8. Germline V gene sequence: CDR1 MDHEN, CDR2 SYDVKM. The CDR3, as DNA: TGTGCCAGCAGTTTCCCCCTAGCGGGTGGTGAGACCCAGTACTTC. Its translation is CASSFPLAGGETQYF.

This chain uses TRBV6-5 with TRBJ2-7, with 11 bases identical to TRBD1. The CDR3 has 13 residues. J gave up 6 bases and V 6 bases, and 4 bases lay outside the gene matches. CDR1 and CDR2 (germline): MNHEY, SVGAGI. CDR3 protein: CASRGTGGAEQYF. Here the CDR3 DNA reads TGTGCCAGCAGGGGGACAGGGGGGGCCGAGCAGTACTTC.

The CDR3 sequence: CAVASTKILETQYF. The CDR3 region has the DNA TGTGCCGTTGCCTCGACAAAGATATTGGAGACCCAGTACTTC. The V call is TRBV6-5, the J call TRBJ2-5; D gene unclear. The length of the CDR3 is 14 residues. The germline V and J ends were trimmed by 11 bases and 5 bases, with 21 bases remaining between them. The germline V gene has CDR1 MNHEY and CDR2 SVGAGI.

As DNA, the CDR3 is TGTGCCAGCAGTGAAGCGCTTCCGGAGACGGCCTCCACCTTC. Its protein is CASSEALPETASTF. The V gene is TRBV2, the J gene TRBJ1-2, with D uncertain. Germline V gene sequence: CDR1 SNHLY, CDR2 FYNNEI. Between the trimmed V and J ends, which lost 0 bases and 13 bases, there was a span of 18 bases. This CDR3 spans 14 amino acids.

The rearrangement joins TRBV6-1 to TRBJ2-1, with D uncertain. With 2 bases removed from V and 9 bases from J, the gap between germline ends came to 5 bases. CDR3 length: 11 amino acids. CDR1 and CDR2 from the germline V gene are MNHNS and SASEGT. The CDR3 protein is CASSEFGEQFF. CDR3 DNA: TGTGCCAGCAGTGAATTCGGTGAGCAGTTCTTC.

V usage is TRBV28 and J usage is TRBJ1-5, with D unresolved. Trimming pared 4 bases from V and 0 bases from J, leaving 7 bases between. The length of the CDR3 is 14 residues. Germline loops: CDR1 MDHEN, CDR2 SYDVKM. The DNA for the CDR3 is TGTGCCAGCAGTTCCCTTTTTAGCAATCAGCCCCAGCATTTT. Translation gives CASSSLFSNQPQHF.

This rearrangement joins TRBV6-6 to TRBJ2-1, with D perhaps matching TRBD2 (5 bases). Trimming cost V 6 bases and J 2 bases, with 8 bases left between them. Germline CDR1 is MNHNY and CDR2 is SVGAGI (reference sequence). This CDR3 contains 13 residues. CDR3 in amino acids: CASRKRAYNEQFF. The CDR3 region has the DNA TGTGCCAGCAGGAAGAGGGCCTACAATGAGCAGTTCTTC.

This clone appeared many times. This chain links TRBV6-5 with TRBJ1-2, with D possibly being TRBD1 (6 bases). This CDR3 has 14 amino acids. The V gene lost 2 bases and the J gene lost 7 bases, with 14 bases spanning the gap. Germline V gives CDR1 MNHEY, CDR2 SVGAGI. CDR3 sequence (DNA): TGTGCCAGCAGTTACCCCACAGGGTCGAGTGGCTACACCTTC. It encodes CASSYPTGSSGYTF.

The V call is TRBV12-3 or TRBV12-4, the J call TRBJ2-4; no clear D gene. The V gene lost 1 base and the J gene lost 12 bases, with 7 bases spanning the gap. The CDR3 length is 11 residues. CDR3 sequence reads: CASSLGGHQYF. CDR3 DNA sequence: TGTGCCAGCAGTTTAGGAGGCCATCAGTACTTC.

The chain recombines TRBV9 with TRBJ2-2; D is possibly TRBD2 (5 bases). Germline V gives CDR1 SGDLS, CDR2 YYNGEE. V dropped 0 bases and J dropped 2 bases, with 23 bases sitting between them. The CDR3 runs to 20 residues. The CDR3: CASSVGVTLRGFLNTGELFF. The CDR3 DNA reads as TGTGCCAGCAGCGTAGGAGTCACCCTCCGCGGGTTTTTAAACACCGGGGAGCTGTTTTTT.

This clone was observed a handful of times. V and J are TRBV9 and TRBJ2-1, with D perhaps matching TRBD1 (5 bases). The V gene's germline CDR1 is SGDLS and CDR2 YYNGEE. V was trimmed by 7 bases and J by 0 bases, leaving 11 bases between them. CDR3 length: 14 amino acids. CDR3 region: CASGLRGSYNEQFF. CDR3 DNA sequence: TGTGCCAGCGGCCTAAGGGGCTCCTACAATGAGCAGTTCTTC.

This clone was seen just once. This chain links TRBV5-1 with TRBJ2-3; D gene unclear. The V end was cut by 1 base, the J end by 0 bases, with 6 bases between. The CDR3 extends over 14 amino acids. Germline CDR1 and CDR2: SGHRS and YFSETQ. CDR3 sequence (DNA): TGCGCCAGCAGCTTGTCCAAAAGCACAGATACGCAGTATTTT. This sequence encodes CASSLSKSTDTQYF.

The chain combines TRBV2 with TRBJ1-1, with D possibly TRBD1 on 5 matching bases. CDR3 size: 12 residues. V shed 7 bases and J shed 5 bases, with 11 bases lying between them. The germline V gene encodes CDR1 SNHLY and CDR2 FYNNEI. The CDR3 region has the DNA TGTGCCAGCAAGAAGGACAAAACTGAAGCTTTCTTT. This encodes CASKKDKTEAFF.

About this clone itself: Different DNA sequences within this sample yield the same CDR3. This chain links TRBV6-5 with TRBJ2-1; TRBD2 matches at 7 bases. The junction had 1 base not matched to a gene; V was cut back by 2 bases and J by 0 bases. The germline V gene has CDR1 MNHEY and CDR2 SVGAGI. CDR3 length: 15 amino acids. In DNA form, the CDR3 reads TGTGCCAGCAGTTACGGGAGGGGCTCCTACAATGAGCAGTTCTTC. Protein product: CASSYGRGSYNEQFF.